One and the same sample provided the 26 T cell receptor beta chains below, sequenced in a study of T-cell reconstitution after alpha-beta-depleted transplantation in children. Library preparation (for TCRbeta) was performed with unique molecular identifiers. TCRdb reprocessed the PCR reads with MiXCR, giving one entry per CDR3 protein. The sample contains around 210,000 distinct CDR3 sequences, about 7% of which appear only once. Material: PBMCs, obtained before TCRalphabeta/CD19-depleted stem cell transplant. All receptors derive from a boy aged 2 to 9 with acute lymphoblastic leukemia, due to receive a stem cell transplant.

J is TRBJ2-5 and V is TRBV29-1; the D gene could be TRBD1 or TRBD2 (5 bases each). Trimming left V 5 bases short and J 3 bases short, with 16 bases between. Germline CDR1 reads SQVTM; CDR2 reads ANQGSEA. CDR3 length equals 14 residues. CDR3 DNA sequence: TGCAGCGTTCTCCCTGGTGGGGGAGAAGAGACCCAGTACTTC. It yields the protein CSVLPGGGEETQYF.

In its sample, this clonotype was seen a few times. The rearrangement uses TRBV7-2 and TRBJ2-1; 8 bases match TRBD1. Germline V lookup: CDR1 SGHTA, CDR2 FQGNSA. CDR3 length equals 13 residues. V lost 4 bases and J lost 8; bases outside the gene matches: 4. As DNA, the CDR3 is TGTGCCAGCAGCTCGGACAGGGTTGATGAGCAGTTCTTC. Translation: CASSSDRVDEQFF.

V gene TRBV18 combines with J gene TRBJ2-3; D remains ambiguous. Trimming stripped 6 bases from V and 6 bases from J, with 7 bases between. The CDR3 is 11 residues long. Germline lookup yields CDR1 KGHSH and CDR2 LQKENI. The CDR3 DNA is TGTGCCAGCTCTAAACAGGATACGCAGTATTTT. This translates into CASSKQDTQYF.

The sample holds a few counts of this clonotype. The CDR3: CASSPHHGGQNTEAFF. For the CDR3, the DNA is TGTGCCAGCAGTCCCCACCATGGGGGCCAGAACACTGAAGCTTTCTTT. J is TRBJ1-1 and V is TRBV6-2 or TRBV6-3; TRBD1 is a possible D gene (6 bases). This CDR3 contains 16 residues. Trimming took off 5 bases at V and 1 base at J, with 17 bases between the two ends. Per the germline V gene, CDR1 is MNHEY and CDR2 is SVGEGT.

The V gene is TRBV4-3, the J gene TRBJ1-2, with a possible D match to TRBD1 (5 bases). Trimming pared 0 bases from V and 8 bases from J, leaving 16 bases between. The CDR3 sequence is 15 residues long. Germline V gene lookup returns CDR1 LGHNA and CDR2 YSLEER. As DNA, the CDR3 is TGCGCCAGCAGCCAAGAGGTACACTCGCAGGGAGGCTACACCTTC. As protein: CASSQEVHSQGGYTF.

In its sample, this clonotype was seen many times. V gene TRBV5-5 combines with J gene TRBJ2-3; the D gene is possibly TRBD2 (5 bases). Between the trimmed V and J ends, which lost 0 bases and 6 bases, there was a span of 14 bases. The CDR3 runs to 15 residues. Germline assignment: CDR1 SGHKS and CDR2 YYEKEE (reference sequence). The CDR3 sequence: CASSLGVARDDTQYF. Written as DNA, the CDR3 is TGTGCCAGCAGCTTGGGGGTAGCCCGGGATGATACGCAGTATTTT.

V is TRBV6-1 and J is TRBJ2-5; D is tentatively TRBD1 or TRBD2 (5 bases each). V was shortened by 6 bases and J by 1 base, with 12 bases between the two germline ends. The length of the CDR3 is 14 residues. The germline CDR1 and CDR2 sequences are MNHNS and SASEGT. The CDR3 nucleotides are TGTGCCAGCAGCCACCCGGGGCTCCAAGAGACCCAGTACTTC. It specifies CASSHPGLQETQYF.

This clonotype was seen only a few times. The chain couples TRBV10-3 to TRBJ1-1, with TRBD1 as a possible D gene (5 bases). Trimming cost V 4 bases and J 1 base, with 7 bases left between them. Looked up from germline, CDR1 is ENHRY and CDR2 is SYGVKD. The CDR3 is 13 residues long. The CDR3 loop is CAISVGANTEAFF. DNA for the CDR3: TGTGCCATCAGTGTTGGGGCGAACACTGAAGCTTTCTTT.

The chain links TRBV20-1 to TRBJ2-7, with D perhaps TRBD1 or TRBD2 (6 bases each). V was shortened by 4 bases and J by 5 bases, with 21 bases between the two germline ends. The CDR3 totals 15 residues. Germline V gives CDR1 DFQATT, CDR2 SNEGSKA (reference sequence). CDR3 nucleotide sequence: TGCAGTGCTACCACTCTCCGGGGGCCGAATCACGAGCAGTACTTC. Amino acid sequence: CSATTLRGPNHEQYF.

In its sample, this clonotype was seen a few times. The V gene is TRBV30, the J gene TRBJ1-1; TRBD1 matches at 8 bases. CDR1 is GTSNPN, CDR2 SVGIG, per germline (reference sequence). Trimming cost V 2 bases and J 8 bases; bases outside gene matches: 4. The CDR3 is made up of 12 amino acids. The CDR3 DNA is TGTGCCTGGAGTTCAGGGGGCGCGGAAGCTTTCTTT. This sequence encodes CAWSSGGAEAFF. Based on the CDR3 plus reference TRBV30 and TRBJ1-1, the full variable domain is SQTIHQWPATLVQPVGSPLSLECTVEGTSNPNLYWYRQAAGRGLQLLFYSVGIGQISSEVPQNLSASRPQDRQFILSSKKLLLSDSGFYLCAWSSGGAEAFFGQGTRLTVV.

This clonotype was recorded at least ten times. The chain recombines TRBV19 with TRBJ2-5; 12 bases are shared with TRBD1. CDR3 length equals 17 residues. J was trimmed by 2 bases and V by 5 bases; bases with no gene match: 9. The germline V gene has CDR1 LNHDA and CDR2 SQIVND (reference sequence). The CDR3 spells CASSYRDRGHLQETQYF. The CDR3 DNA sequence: TGTGCCAGTAGTTACCGGGACAGGGGGCACCTTCAAGAGACCCAGTACTTC. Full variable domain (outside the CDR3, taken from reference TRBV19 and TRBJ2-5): DGGITQSPKYLFRKEGQNVTLSCEQNLNHDAMYWYRQDPGQGLRLIYYSQIVNDFQKGDIAEGYSVSREKKESFPLTVTSAQKNPTAFYLCASSYRDRGHLQETQYFGPGTRLLVL.

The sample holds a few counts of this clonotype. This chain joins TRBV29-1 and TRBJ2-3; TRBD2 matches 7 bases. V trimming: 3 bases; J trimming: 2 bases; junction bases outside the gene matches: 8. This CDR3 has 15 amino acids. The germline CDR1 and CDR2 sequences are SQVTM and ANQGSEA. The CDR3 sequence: CSVDHLAESTDTQYF. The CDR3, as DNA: TGCAGCGTTGATCACCTAGCGGAGTCCACAGATACGCAGTATTTT.

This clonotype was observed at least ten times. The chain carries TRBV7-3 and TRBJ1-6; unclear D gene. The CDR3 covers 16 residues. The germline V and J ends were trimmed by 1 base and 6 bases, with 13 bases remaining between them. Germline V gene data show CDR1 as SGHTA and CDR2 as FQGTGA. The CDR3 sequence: CASSLNLGGVNSPLHF. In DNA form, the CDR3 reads TGTGCCAGCAGCTTAAATCTAGGCGGGGTTAATTCACCCCTCCACTTT. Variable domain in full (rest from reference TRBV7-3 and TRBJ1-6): GAGVSQTPSNKVTEKGKYVELRCDPISGHTALYWYRQSLGQGPEFLIYFQGTGAADDSGLPNDRFFAVRPEGSVSTLKIQRTERGDSAVYLCASSLNLGGVNSPLHFGNGTRLTVT.

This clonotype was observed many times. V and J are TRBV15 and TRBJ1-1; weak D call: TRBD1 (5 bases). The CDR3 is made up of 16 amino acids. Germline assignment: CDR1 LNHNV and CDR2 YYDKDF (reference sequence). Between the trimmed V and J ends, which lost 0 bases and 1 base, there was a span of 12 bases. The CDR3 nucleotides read TGTGCCACCAGCAGAGATCCGGGACGGGGGAACACTGAAGCTTTCTTT. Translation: CATSRDPGRGNTEAFF.

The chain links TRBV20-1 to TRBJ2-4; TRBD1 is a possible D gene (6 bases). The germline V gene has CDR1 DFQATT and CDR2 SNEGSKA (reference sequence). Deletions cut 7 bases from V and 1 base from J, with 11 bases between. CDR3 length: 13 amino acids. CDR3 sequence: CSGGQPAKNIQYF. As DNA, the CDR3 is TGCAGTGGAGGACAGCCGGCCAAAAACATTCAGTACTTC.

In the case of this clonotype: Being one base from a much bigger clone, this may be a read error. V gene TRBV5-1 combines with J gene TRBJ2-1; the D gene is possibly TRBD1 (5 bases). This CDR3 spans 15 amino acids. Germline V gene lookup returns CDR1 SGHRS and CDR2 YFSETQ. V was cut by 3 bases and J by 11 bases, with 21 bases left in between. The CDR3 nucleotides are TGCGCCAGCAGCTCGGAAGCTAGGACAAGAAATCAGCAGTTCTTC. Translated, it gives CASSSEARTRNQQFF.

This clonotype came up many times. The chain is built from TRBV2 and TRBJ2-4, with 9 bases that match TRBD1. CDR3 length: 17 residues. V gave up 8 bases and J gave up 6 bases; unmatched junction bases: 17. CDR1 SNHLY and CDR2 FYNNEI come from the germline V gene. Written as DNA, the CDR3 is TGTGCCAGCTTTTCAACCTCGACAGGGGGTGATGGAAACATTCAGTACTTC. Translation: CASFSTSTGGDGNIQYF.

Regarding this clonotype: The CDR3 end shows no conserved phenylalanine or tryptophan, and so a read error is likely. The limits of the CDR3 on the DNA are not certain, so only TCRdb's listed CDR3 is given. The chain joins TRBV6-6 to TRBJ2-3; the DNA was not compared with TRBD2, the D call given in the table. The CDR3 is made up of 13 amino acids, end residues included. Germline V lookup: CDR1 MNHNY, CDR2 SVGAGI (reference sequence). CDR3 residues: CASSGNRLPPGIL.

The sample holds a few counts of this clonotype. In nucleotides, the CDR3 is TGTGCCAGTAGTACCTTGGTGAACACTGAAGCTTTCTTT. It codes for CASSTLVNTEAFF. V usage is TRBV19 and J usage is TRBJ1-1; D is uncertain. There are 13 residues in the CDR3. The V end lost 4 bases, the J end lost 0 bases, and 6 bases lay between the germline ends. Germline V lookup: CDR1 LNHDA, CDR2 SQIVND (reference sequence).

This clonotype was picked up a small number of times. DNA of the CDR3: TGTGCCAGCAGCTTAGCTGGGGATAACTACAATGAGCAGTTCTTC. Amino acids: CASSLAGDNYNEQFF. The chain recombines TRBV7-2 with TRBJ2-1; no definite D call. V was cut by 0 bases and J by 3 bases, with 9 bases left in between. Germline-derived CDR1 and CDR2 are SGHTA and FQGNSA. This CDR3 is built from 15 residues.

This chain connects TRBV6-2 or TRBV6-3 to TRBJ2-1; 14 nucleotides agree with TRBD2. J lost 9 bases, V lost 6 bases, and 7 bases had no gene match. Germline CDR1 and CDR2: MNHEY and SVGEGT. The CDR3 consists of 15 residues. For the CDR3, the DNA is TGTGCCAGCAGGCACCGACTAGCGGGGGGGCCTGAGCAGTTCTTC. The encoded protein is CASRHRLAGGPEQFF.

CDR3 region: CSAQIPLAGAGDTQYF. CDR3 nucleotide sequence: TGCAGTGCCCAAATCCCGCTAGCGGGGGCGGGAGATACGCAGTATTTT. The chain employs TRBV20-1 and TRBJ2-3; 10 bases map to TRBD2. The junction had 14 bases not matched to a gene; V was cut back by 6 bases and J by 5 bases. Germline V gene sequence: CDR1 DFQATT, CDR2 SNEGSKA (reference sequence). The CDR3 consists of 16 residues.

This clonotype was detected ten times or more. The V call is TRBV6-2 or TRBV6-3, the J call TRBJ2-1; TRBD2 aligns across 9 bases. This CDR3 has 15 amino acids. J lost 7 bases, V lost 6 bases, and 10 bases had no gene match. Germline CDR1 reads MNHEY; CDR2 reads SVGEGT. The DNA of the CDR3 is TGTGCCAGCAGCCTATATAGCGGGAGTCAGAATGAGCAGTTCTTC. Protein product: CASSLYSGSQNEQFF.

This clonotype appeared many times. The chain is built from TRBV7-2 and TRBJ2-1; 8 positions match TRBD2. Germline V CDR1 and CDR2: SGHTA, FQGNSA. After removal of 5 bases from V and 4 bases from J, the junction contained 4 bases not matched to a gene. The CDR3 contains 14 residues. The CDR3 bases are TGTGCCAGCAGCCGCATAGCGGGATACAATGAGCAGTTCTTC. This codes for CASSRIAGYNEQFF.

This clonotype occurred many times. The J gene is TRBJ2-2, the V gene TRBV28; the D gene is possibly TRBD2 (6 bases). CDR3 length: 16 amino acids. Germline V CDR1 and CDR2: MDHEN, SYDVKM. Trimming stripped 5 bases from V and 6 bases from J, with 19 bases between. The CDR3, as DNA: TGTGCCAGCAGTCTCCTTGGATTGGGGGGACCCGGGGAGCTGTTTTTT. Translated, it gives CASSLLGLGGPGELFF.

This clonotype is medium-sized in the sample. The CDR3 DNA reads as TGTGCCAGCAACTGGGACAGGGACACCTACGAGCAGTACTTC. Translating it yields CASNWDRDTYEQYF. The chain links TRBV7-2 to TRBJ2-7, with 9 bases fitting TRBD1. The V segment lost 7 bases and the J segment 2 bases; nucleotides outside the gene matches: 6. Germline V lookup: CDR1 SGHTA, CDR2 FQGNSA. The CDR3 length is 14 residues. The entire variable domain, with the rest obtained from reference TRBV7-2 and TRBJ2-7, is as follows: GAGVSQSPSNKVTEKGKDVELRCDPISGHTALYWYRQSLGQGLEFLIYFQGNSAPDKSGLPSDRFSAERTGGSVSTLTIQRTQQEDSAVYLCASNWDRDTYEQYFGPGTRLTVT.